This TCR beta chain derives from a study of cytomegalovirus exposure and HLA in healthy donors. Primers for the PCR totalled 60 Vbeta and 13 Jbeta. Profiling relied on immunoSEQ multiplex PCR, and the TCRdb table lists in-frame clones only, not all of them. The sample includes just under 65,000 clones, roughly 75% of them seen just once. In its sample, this clone is medium-sized. Its antigen is still unknown. Whole-study results and caveats: A link between a missense DCLRE1C variant and TCR beta V- and J-gene trimming emerged from a later analysis.

The CDR3 extends over 14 amino acids. V lost 0 bases to trimming and J lost 1 base, with 7 bases between them. The germline gives CDR1 MNHNS, CDR2 SASEGT. The chain couples TRBV6-1 to TRBJ2-7, with a possible D match to TRBD2 (5 bases). The origin of this receptor is a woman aged 30 to 39 in good health and CMV-seronegative. The sequencing input was PBMCs. In nucleotides, the CDR3 is TGTGCCAGCAGTGAAGCCGGGGAGTCCTACGAGCAGTACTTC. Translation gives CASSEAGESYEQYF.